This T cell receptor beta chain came from a study of CXCR3-negative and CXCR3-positive naive CD8 T cells. Study-level information: The dataset comprises roughly 150 million TRB reads in total, with about 1.5 +/- 0.3 million reads per library.

The CDR3 is 13 residues long. Germline CDR1 MNHEY, CDR2 SMNVEV (reference sequence). A CD45RO-CCR7+CD27+CD95- phenotype identified naive CD8+ T cells. Details on this clonotype: Its matching antigen is unknown.

5' RACE that incorporated UMI labels was used to prepare the TRB cDNA libraries. TCRdb reprocessed the 5' RACE reads and stores each CDR3 protein as one record, lacking DNA. This sample's table reports tens of thousands of distinct CDR3 sequences. General study points: Both naive subsets, CXCR3-negative and CXCR3-positive, displayed similar TRBV-TRBJ usage, unlike memory cells. CXCR3-positive naive cells carried more hydrophobic TRB CDR3s than CXCR3-negative ones. Diversity was high in both naive subsets and much lower in memory cells.

The chain recombines TRBV27 with TRBJ1-1. Specimen: naive CXCR3+ CD8+ T cells from blood. As to subset: CD45RO-CCR7+CD27+CD95- naive CD8+ T cells expressing CXCR3 (TNR3+). The receptor was derived from a human donor in good health. Some clones in this sample may be carry-over from other donors' samples. The CDR3: CASSLKLYTEAFF.